The 17 T cell receptor beta chains reported below all come from one sample, sequenced in a study of T cells after yellow fever vaccination. TCRdb reprocessed the 5' RACE reads with MiXCR, giving one entry per CDR3 protein. The sample lists under 550,000 distinct CDR3 sequences; roughly a fifth were seen once. The starting material was PBMCs, obtained around 3 weeks after the first yellow fever vaccination. The origin of the receptors is a man aged 18-30 years who received the YFV17D yellow fever vaccine.

V is TRBV28 and J is TRBJ1-1, with a weak D call TRBD1 (6 bases). Germline loops: CDR1 MDHEN, CDR2 SYDVKM. The CDR3 loop spans 11 amino acids. V lost 7 bases, J lost 3 bases, and 6 bases lay in between. The CDR3 DNA reads as TGTGCCAGCACAGGGGACACTGAAGCTTTCTTT. Amino acid sequence: CASTGDTEAFF.

A few counts support this clonotype. The chain combines TRBV29-1 with TRBJ2-1; 7 nucleotides match TRBD1. The V and J ends lost 5 bases and 14 bases, in that order; junction bases with no gene match: 21. In germline, CDR1 is SQVTM, CDR2 ANQGSEA. The CDR3 sequence is 15 residues long. The CDR3 is CSVSDRTHEYPREFF. CDR3 DNA: TGCAGCGTTTCGGACAGGACCCATGAGTATCCGAGGGAGTTCTTC.

This chain uses TRBV6-2 or TRBV6-3 with TRBJ2-2; weak D call: TRBD2 (5 bases). CDR3 length equals 16 residues. Germline V gene lookup returns CDR1 MNHEY and CDR2 SVGEGT. V dropped 9 bases and J dropped 3 bases, with 20 bases sitting between them. CDR3 region: CASEGGEGLDTGELFF. CDR3 bases: TGTGCCAGTGAGGGTGGTGAGGGCCTAGACACCGGGGAGCTGTTTTTT.

The gene calls are TRBV6-1 and TRBJ1-2; maybe TRBD1 (6 bases). Trimming stripped 3 bases from V and 1 base from J, with 12 bases between. Germline loops: CDR1 MNHNS, CDR2 SASEGT. The CDR3 contains 15 residues. CDR3 DNA: TGTGCCAGCAGTGAGAGAGACAGGAATAACTATGGCTACACCTTC. Translated, it gives CASSERDRNNYGYTF.

The J gene is TRBJ1-5, the V gene TRBV20-1; tentative D call: TRBD1 (6 bases). Deletions cut 7 bases from V and 3 bases from J, with 16 bases between. Germline CDR1 and CDR2: DFQATT and SNEGSKA (reference sequence). This CDR3 is built from 14 residues. The CDR3 DNA follows: TGCAGTGTCGGACAGTCCCTTTTCAATCAGCCCCAGCATTTT. It specifies CSVGQSLFNQPQHF.

This clonotype came up a few times. V is TRBV28 and J is TRBJ2-3; D unclear. The CDR3 runs to 14 residues. The germline gives CDR1 MDHEN, CDR2 SYDVKM. The V gene lost 4 bases and the J gene lost 5 bases, with 13 bases spanning the gap. In nucleotides, the CDR3 is TGTGCCAGCAGTTCCAAATTGACCGTAGATACGCAGTATTTT. This sequence encodes CASSSKLTVDTQYF.

This chain connects TRBV24-1 to TRBJ1-1; D remains ambiguous. This CDR3 has 14 amino acids. CDR1 KGHDR and CDR2 SFDVKD come from the germline V gene. V lost 3 bases to trimming and J lost 1 base, with 8 bases between them. The CDR3, as DNA: TGTGCCACCAGTGATACTACAGAGAACACTGAAGCTTTCTTT. It yields the protein CATSDTTENTEAFF.

At least ten counts were recorded for this clonotype. CDR3 residues: CASSELAGGSETQYF. The DNA for the CDR3 is TGTGCCAGCAGCGAACTAGCGGGGGGATCAGAGACCCAGTACTTC. The V and J genes are TRBV6-1 and TRBJ2-5; TRBD2 matches at 12 bases. The junction had 6 bases not matched to a gene; V was cut back by 6 bases and J by 4 bases. The V gene's germline CDR1 is MNHNS and CDR2 SASEGT. This CDR3 has 15 amino acids.

CDR3: CASSSLAGGGTGELFF. CDR3 coding DNA: TGTGCCAGCAGCTCGCTAGCGGGGGGCGGCACCGGGGAGCTGTTTTTT. The V gene is TRBV3-1, the J gene TRBJ2-2; 11 nucleotides match TRBD2. The CDR3 is 16 residues long. Trimming took 5 bases from V and 4 from J; bases not matched to a gene: 6. Germline V gives CDR1 LGHDT, CDR2 YNNKEL (reference sequence).

This clonotype was detected many times. The V call is TRBV3-1, the J call TRBJ1-2; D call uncertain. The V and J ends lost 4 bases and 5 bases respectively, with 14 bases between them. CDR1 and CDR2 (germline): LGHDT, YNNKEL (reference sequence). The CDR3 extends over 14 amino acids. The CDR3 coding sequence is TGTGCCAGCAGCCCAACCGGCCCGTCGTATGGCTACACCTTC. Amino acid sequence: CASSPTGPSYGYTF.

The chain uses TRBV20-1 and TRBJ1-2; D uncertain. The CDR3 spans 15 residues. V lost 1 base, J lost 0 bases, and 12 bases lay in between. Germline CDR1 is DFQATT and CDR2 is SNEGSKA (reference sequence). The CDR3: CSARVVNSPNYGYTF. The CDR3 DNA is TGCAGTGCTAGAGTAGTGAACAGTCCTAACTATGGCTACACCTTC.

This chain uses TRBV6-2 or TRBV6-3 with TRBJ1-2; D gene ambiguous. CDR3 length: 14 amino acids. Trimming removed 7 bases at V and 2 bases at J, with 14 bases between. Germline V CDR1 and CDR2: MNHEY, SVGEGT. CDR3 nucleotides: TGTGCCAGCAAGGTCCGTAAAAGGAACTATGGCTACACCTTC. Its protein product is CASKVRKRNYGYTF.

The chain recombines TRBV20-1 with TRBJ2-3, with 9 bases lining up with TRBD2. V lost 6 bases, J lost 5 bases, and 15 bases stayed unmatched. Germline V gives CDR1 DFQATT, CDR2 SNEGSKA (reference sequence). This CDR3 region has 16 residues. The CDR3 spells CSASQGRGGCGDTQYF. The CDR3 DNA reads as TGCAGTGCCTCTCAGGGGCGGGGGGGCTGCGGAGATACGCAGTATTTT.

The chain combines TRBV6-5 with TRBJ1-6; tentatively, D is TRBD1 (5 bases). CDR1 and CDR2 (germline): MNHEY, SVGAGI. This CDR3 contains 13 residues. Trimming pared 1 base from V and 11 bases from J, leaving 9 bases between. The DNA of the CDR3 is TGTGCCAGCAGTTACTTGGGGGGAACACCCCTCCACTTT. Protein product: CASSYLGGTPLHF.

The chain joins TRBV7-9 to TRBJ2-5; D gene unclear. Germline lookup yields CDR1 SEHNR and CDR2 FQNEAQ (reference sequence). V dropped 5 bases and J dropped 5 bases, with 12 bases sitting between them. This CDR3 has 13 residues. The CDR3 here is CASSPAGLETQYF. The CDR3, as DNA: TGTGCCAGCAGCCCTGCTGGGCTGGAGACCCAGTACTTC.

The CDR3 loop reads CASSYSGGAGNYGYTF. The CDR3, as DNA: TGTGCCAGCAGTTACTCAGGGGGGGCAGGGAACTATGGCTACACCTTC. The chain combines TRBV6-5 with TRBJ1-2, with D possibly matching TRBD1 (6 bases). This CDR3 contains 16 residues. CDR1 is MNHEY and CDR2 is SVGAGI in the germline V gene. V lost 0 bases to trimming and J lost 2 bases, with 13 bases between them.

Only a few counts were recorded for this clonotype. This CDR3 reads CAISGDPLGPSGGWTQYF. CDR3 DNA sequence: TGTGCCATCAGTGGAGATCCCCTAGGGCCTAGCGGGGGGTGGACCCAGTACTTC. The genes are TRBV10-3 and TRBJ2-5; 11 bases match TRBD2. V lost 4 bases and J lost 7; bases outside the gene matches: 17. Germline CDR1 is ENHRY and CDR2 is SYGVKD. The CDR3 spans 18 residues.